These 22 T cell receptor beta chains were sequenced from one sample in a study of cytomegalovirus exposure and HLA in healthy donors. Primers for the PCR totalled 60 Vbeta and 13 Jbeta. Sequencing was performed with immunoSEQ multiplex PCR; in TCRdb, only in-frame clones are kept and a portion is missing. The sample yields approximately 120,000 clones, about four fifths seen once. Input material: PBMCs. The receptors here all came from a woman between 25 and 40 years old in good health and CMV-seronegative.

This clone was seen just once. The chain is built from TRBV28 and TRBJ2-2, with 10 positions matching TRBD2. J gave up 11 bases and V 3 bases, and 9 bases lay outside the gene matches. Germline V gene lookup returns CDR1 MDHEN and CDR2 SYDVKM. The CDR3 sequence is 15 residues long. The CDR3 reads CASSLDLAGASELFF. In DNA, the CDR3 is TGTGCCAGCAGTTTGGACCTAGCGGGAGCAAGTGAGCTGTTTTTT.

The V gene is TRBV28, the J gene TRBJ1-2; D uncertain. The CDR3 runs to 13 residues. Germline V gene data show CDR1 as MDHEN and CDR2 as SYDVKM. Trimming stripped 3 bases from V and 8 bases from J, with 13 bases between. In nucleotides, the CDR3 is TGTGCCAGCAGTTTGTCAATCGGGATCGGCTACACCTTC. As protein: CASSLSIGIGYTF.

This sequence joins TRBV2 and TRBJ2-5; 7 positions agree with TRBD1. The DNA end lines up better with TRBJ2-7; the J call may be wrong. This CDR3 has 13 amino acids. The germline V gene encodes CDR1 SNHLY and CDR2 FYNNEI. The CDR3 nucleotides are TGTGCCAGCAAGAAGGGGGCCGCCTACGAGCAGTACTTC. The encoded protein is CASKKGAAYEQYF.

The chain has TRBV30 and TRBJ2-3, with D maybe TRBD2 (6 bases). Trimming cost V 0 bases and J 3 bases, with 25 bases left between them. The CDR3 extends over 19 amino acids. Germline loops: CDR1 GTSNPN, CDR2 SVGIG (reference sequence). CDR3 region: CAWSVRGVGEVLATDTQYF. The CDR3 DNA is TGTGCCTGGAGTGTAAGAGGTGTGGGGGAGGTCTTAGCTACAGATACGCAGTATTTT.

The rearrangement uses TRBV7-2 and TRBJ2-7; 9 bases fit TRBD1. V lost 5 bases and J lost 3; bases outside the gene matches: 11. CDR1 and CDR2 from the germline V gene are SGHTA and FQGNSA. The length of the CDR3 is 16 residues. In DNA, the CDR3 is TGTGCCAGCAGCCTCGTAGGGACAGGGAAGCTCTACGAGCAGTACTTC. Protein sequence: CASSLVGTGKLYEQYF.

This chain links TRBV29-1 with TRBJ2-3; D is unresolved. V was pared by 5 bases and J by 0 bases, with 6 bases between. Germline V gene sequence: CDR1 SQVTM, CDR2 ANQGSEA. The CDR3 is made up of 12 amino acids. Here the CDR3 reads CSVPRSTDTQYF. CDR3 bases: TGCAGCGTTCCTAGAAGCACAGATACGCAGTATTTT.

The V and J genes are TRBV11-2 and TRBJ2-3; D uncertain. The CDR3 covers 16 residues. The germline CDR1 and CDR2 sequences are SGHAT and FQNNGV. Trimming removed 5 bases from V and 4 bases from J, with 19 bases in between. CDR3 in amino acids: CASSPNGAPGPDTQYF. The CDR3 region has the DNA TGTGCCAGCAGCCCAAACGGAGCTCCCGGCCCAGATACGCAGTATTTT.

The chain carries TRBV19 and TRBJ2-6; TRBD1 agrees at 9 bases. The germline CDR1 and CDR2 sequences are LNHDA and SQIVND (reference sequence). This CDR3 is built from 16 residues. V shed 9 bases, J shed 4 bases, and the junction held 10 bases outside the gene matches. CDR3 nucleotide sequence: TGTGCCAGCCTCCGGACAGGGGCCTCCGGGGCCAACGTCCTGACTTTC. Its translation is CASLRTGASGANVLTF.

The chain combines TRBV27 with TRBJ1-6, with 10 bases that match TRBD1. Looked up from germline, CDR1 is MNHEY and CDR2 is SMNVEV (reference sequence). CDR3 length: 14 residues. The V segment lost 6 bases and the J segment 9 bases; nucleotides outside the gene matches: 5. This CDR3 is CASRGTGEGSPLHF. Here the CDR3 DNA reads TGTGCCAGCAGGGGGACAGGGGAAGGTTCACCCCTCCACTTT.

The CDR3 is CASSLGTSGPPTDTQYF. Written as DNA, the CDR3 is TGCGCCAGCAGCCTCGGGACTAGCGGGCCCCCCACAGATACGCAGTATTTT. The genes are TRBV4-3 and TRBJ2-3, with 12 bases matching TRBD2. J lost 2 bases, V lost 4 bases, and 7 bases had no gene match. The V gene's germline CDR1 is LGHNA and CDR2 YSLEER. The CDR3 sequence is 17 residues long.

This sequence joins TRBV6-1 and TRBJ2-1; 9 nucleotides agree with TRBD2. The CDR3 sequence is 16 residues long. The trim removed 1 base at V and 9 bases at J, leaving 10 bases unmatched. The V gene's germline CDR1 is MNHNS and CDR2 SASEGT. CDR3 coding DNA: TGTGCCAGCAGTGAAGTCGCGGGAGGGCCTCGAACTGAGCAGTTCTTC. This gives the protein CASSEVAGGPRTEQFF.

The chain uses TRBV30 and TRBJ2-3; D is perhaps TRBD2 (5 bases). In germline, CDR1 is GTSNPN, CDR2 SVGIG (reference sequence). This CDR3 comprises 12 residues. The ends were cut back, 4 bases at V and 4 bases at J, with 9 bases in the middle. The CDR3 DNA reads TGTGCCTGGAACGCGGGTGCAGATACGCAGTATTTT. Translation gives CAWNAGADTQYF.

The V call is TRBV6-5, the J call TRBJ1-1, with unresolved D. In germline, CDR1 is MNHEY, CDR2 SVGAGI. The ends were cut back, 3 bases at V and 0 bases at J, with 8 bases in the middle. The CDR3 contains 14 residues. The CDR3 spells CASSYGPMNTEAFF. The CDR3 DNA follows: TGTGCCAGCAGTTATGGCCCAATGAACACTGAAGCTTTCTTT.

This chain uses TRBV9 with TRBJ1-5; D possibly corresponds to TRBD1 (6 bases). The CDR3 loop spans 15 amino acids. V was pared by 6 bases and J by 3 bases, with 16 bases between. The germline V gene has CDR1 SGDLS and CDR2 YYNGEE. The CDR3 here is CASTPGSGANQPQHF. Written as DNA, the CDR3 is TGTGCCAGCACCCCCGGGTCAGGGGCCAATCAGCCCCAGCATTTT.

This chain joins TRBV7-6 and TRBJ2-7, with TRBD2 as a possible D gene (6 bases). V dropped 0 bases and J dropped 3 bases, with 9 bases sitting between them. The CDR3 consists of 14 residues. CDR1 and CDR2 from the germline V gene are SGHVS and FNYEAQ. The CDR3 DNA reads as TGTGCCAGCAGCTTAGCGGGAGGCCTCTACGAGCAGTACTTC. Translation gives CASSLAGGLYEQYF.

V is TRBV27 and J is TRBJ2-1; D may be TRBD2 (5 bases). Trimming left V 5 bases short and J 4 bases short, with 9 bases between. The germline CDR1 and CDR2 sequences are MNHEY and SMNVEV (reference sequence). This CDR3 contains 13 residues. The CDR3 nucleotides are TGTGCCAGCAGTCGGACGGGGTACAATGAGCAGTTCTTC. Its translation is CASSRTGYNEQFF.

This sequence joins TRBV7-9 and TRBJ1-1, with D unclear. This CDR3 comprises 13 residues. Germline loops: CDR1 SEHNR, CDR2 FQNEAQ (reference sequence). Trimming shortened V by 2 bases and J by 7 bases, and 11 bases separated the two germline ends. CDR3 loop: CASSLYIGGEAFF. The CDR3, as DNA: TGTGCCAGCAGCTTATACATTGGAGGTGAAGCTTTCTTT.

V is TRBV6-1 and J is TRBJ2-2; no clear D gene. Germline-derived CDR1 and CDR2 are MNHNS and SASEGT. V gave up 2 bases and J gave up 6 bases, with 13 bases separating them. The CDR3 loop spans 15 amino acids. CDR3 protein: CASSELAGNAGELFF. The CDR3, as DNA: TGTGCCAGCAGTGAATTGGCAGGCAATGCCGGGGAGCTGTTTTTT.

A note on this clone: At one boundary the junction diverges from the germline segment, which might be a read error. The CDR3 spells CSSSLKSEWKGTEAFF. CDR3 DNA: TGTTCCAGCAGCTTAAAGTCGGAGTGGAAGGGGACTGAAGCTTTCTTT. The V call is TRBV7-9, the J call TRBJ1-1; D is perhaps TRBD1 (5 bases). The CDR3 sequence is 16 residues long. The germline V gene encodes CDR1 SEHNR and CDR2 FQNEAQ (reference sequence).

This chain joins TRBV5-8 and TRBJ1-3, with D maybe TRBD1 (5 bases). Deletions cut 2 bases from V and 3 bases from J, with 9 bases between. There are 14 residues in the CDR3. The germline V gene encodes CDR1 SGHTS and CDR2 YDEGEE. CDR3 nucleotides: TGTGCCAGCAGCTTTCGGGGGAATGGAAACACCATATATTTT. Translation gives CASSFRGNGNTIYF.

The gene calls are TRBV15 and TRBJ2-1; 10 bases map to TRBD2. The CDR3 consists of 14 residues. CDR1 and CDR2 from the germline V gene are LNHNV and YYDKDF (reference sequence). V lost 7 bases and J lost 3; bases outside the gene matches: 3. The CDR3 DNA follows: TGTGCCACCAAGAGCGGGAGGGACTACAATGAGCAGTTCTTC. Its protein product is CATKSGRDYNEQFF.

This chain joins TRBV7-2 and TRBJ2-7; 7 bases align to TRBD1. V was pared by 5 bases and J by 6 bases, with 7 bases of the junction left unmatched. This CDR3 has 13 residues. Per germline, CDR1 SGHTA and CDR2 FQGNSA. The CDR3 spells CASSTRQGREQYF. CDR3 bases: TGTGCCAGCAGCACAAGACAGGGCCGCGAGCAGTACTTC. Based on the CDR3 plus reference TRBV7-2 and TRBJ2-7, the full variable domain is GAGVSQSPSNKVTEKGKDVELRCDPISGHTALYWYRQSLGQGLEFLIYFQGNSAPDKSGLPSDRFSAERTGGSVSTLTIQRTQQEDSAVYLCASSTRQGREQYFGPGTRLTVT.